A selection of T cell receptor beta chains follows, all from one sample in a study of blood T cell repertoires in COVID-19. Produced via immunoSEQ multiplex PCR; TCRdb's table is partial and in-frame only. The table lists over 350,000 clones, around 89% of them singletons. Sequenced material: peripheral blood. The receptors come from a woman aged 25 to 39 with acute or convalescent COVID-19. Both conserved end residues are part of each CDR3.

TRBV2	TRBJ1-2	CASSEIGQGRAYGYTF
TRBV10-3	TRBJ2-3	CAISPLGDTQYF
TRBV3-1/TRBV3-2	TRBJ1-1	CASSQGETTEAFF
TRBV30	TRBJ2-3	CAWSERWTGLSDTQYF
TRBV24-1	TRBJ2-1	CATSDPKTGEDEQFF
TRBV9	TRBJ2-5	CASSVAVGGQGVQETQYF
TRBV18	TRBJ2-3	CASSPAQGISTDTQYF
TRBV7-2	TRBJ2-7	CASSLVNSGGHEQYF
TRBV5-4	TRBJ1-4	CASSPVTHRGVELFF
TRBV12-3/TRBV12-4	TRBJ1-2	CASSLDRDRFYTF
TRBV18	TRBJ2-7	CASSPGRGSSYEQYF
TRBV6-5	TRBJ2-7	CASRKQQSYEQYF
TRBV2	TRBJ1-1	CASSEISEHRGGAFF
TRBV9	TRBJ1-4	CASSVSEGTDEKLFF
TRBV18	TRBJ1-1	CASSPREGKNTEAFF
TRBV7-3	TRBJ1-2	CASSPRQGATYGYTF
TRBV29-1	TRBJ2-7	CSVQGEPYEQYF
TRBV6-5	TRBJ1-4	CASSDPSRYEKLFF
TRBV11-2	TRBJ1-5	CASSLEPLNQPQHF
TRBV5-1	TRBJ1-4	CASSQTGGPNEKLFF
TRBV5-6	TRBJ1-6	CASSPVQGASYNSPLHF
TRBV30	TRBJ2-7	CAWSVGGTAQYF
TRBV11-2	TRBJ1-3	CASSFAAGTGNTIYF
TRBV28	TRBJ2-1	CASSLVRWVGNEQFF
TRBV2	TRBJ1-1	CASNSEYTEAFF
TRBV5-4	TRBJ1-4	CASSSEGGRNEKLFF
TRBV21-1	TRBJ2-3	CASSKGAQGGATDTQYF
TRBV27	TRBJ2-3	CASSNRVKDTQYF
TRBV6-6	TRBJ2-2	CASRVGASTGELFF